One T cell receptor (beta chain) is described in this entry. What this receptor recognizes is not known. No much larger clone exists at a distance of one base, and base qualities are not known. The V end loses 1 base and the J end loses 2 bases, and a stretch of 11 bases separates them. The germline V gene (reference sequence) specifies LGHDT as CDR1 and YNNKEL as CDR2. Including cysteine and phenylalanine, the CDR3 has 15 amino acids. Of the read, only the CDR3 DNA is kept; its 45 bases are in frame from base 1. The immunoSEQ Assay, a bias-controlled multiplex PCR, was used to amplify TCRbeta CDR3 regions from genomic DNA. The published analysis was carried out like this. The number of nucleated cells in each sample was estimated from the amplification of reference gene primers within the assay. To quantify the absolute abundance of each unique TCRbeta CDR3 rearrangement, sequence reads were collapsed and filtered. For each sample, productive Simpson clonality was calculated as the square root of Simpson's diversity index over productive rearrangements. In its TCRdb copy, this immuneACCESS table keeps in-frame sequences only and misses some clones. Where compared with another copy, unresolved V genes explain less than half of these, and the others have no known cause. That table is the source of V, J and clone size, and D and trimming were worked out from the DNA. The sample table contains a few hundred thousand clones; only one count was recorded for about 90% of them. The ten largest clones capture approximately 0.99% of the sample.

The source of the sample is a study of blood T cell repertoires in COVID-19 (dated by TCRdb to 2020 to 2022). Some background on the complete study: The collaborator samples originated in the United States, Italy and Spain and spanned the acute and convalescent phases of COVID-19. Subjects who had been exposed to COVID-19, were actively infected with it, or had recovered from it provided the deeply sampled blood TCRbeta repertoires that made up the dataset. The material from the prospective study consisted of cDNA or gDNA derived from T cells, B-cell-depleted T cells, or PBMCs. Samples were obtained from the ongoing ImmuneRACE study (first 160 participants) and from some 1,300 subjects provided by 6 global collaborators. Nearly every sample came with metadata listing a de-identified subject ID, COVID-19 status, age in years and sex. HLA class I and class II types, where available, came from metadata supplied by the sample provider rather than from assay-based typing. The repertoires were released in a freely available public database intended as a resource for research on the immune response to SARS-CoV-2.

Paper-wide results and their limitations: The amount of clinical and demographic metadata varied by source and participant and was provided uncurated.

Enrolling through a virtual design, the prospective study's participants ranged in age from roughly 18 to 95 years and lived across roughly 24 United States geographic areas. In the prospective study, cohorts were assigned on the basis of participant-reported clinical history obtained from a screening survey and a study questionnaire. Recovered participants in ImmuneRACE Cohort 3 were defined by two consecutive negative NP/OP PCR tests, clearance by a healthcare professional, or resolution of symptoms. In the prospective study, mobile phlebotomists collected whole blood, serum and a nasopharyngeal or oropharyngeal swab from each participant. Participants in the prospective study had the option to provide additional blood draws and questionnaires over a roughly two-month period. Prospective study blood samples were shipped either frozen or at room temperature before DNA extraction.

The TCR sequence derives from a woman between 25 and 40 years old who had recovered from COVID-19. The sample was PBMCs or T cells enriched from blood (not recorded which). The rearrangement combines TRBV3-1 (or the pseudogene TRBV3-2) with TRBJ1-2, with no reliable assignment of the D segment. The CDR3 corresponds to CASSQGEWSNYGYTF. The DNA sequence is as follows: TGTGCCAGCAGCCAAGGAGAATGGTCGAACTATGGCTACACCTTC.